What follows is one T cell receptor beta chain and its context. Antigen: not known. These data are taken from a study of T cells after posttransplantation cyclophosphamide. Repertoires were generated with immunoSEQ multiplex PCR, while TCRdb's copy carries only in-frame clones and drops some. In the table there are some 7,300 clones, roughly 86% of which are singletons. General study points: Skin or GI-infiltrating T cells shared few TRB sequences with blood. Later post-transplant blood repertoires were often dominated by donor CD8+ memory clones.

A marrow graft followed busulfan-fludarabine conditioning, with cyclophosphamide on days +3 and +4. CDR1 is MNHEY and CDR2 is SVGAGI in the germline V gene. This CDR3 spans 11 amino acids. The germline V and J ends were trimmed by 10 bases and 2 bases, with 9 bases remaining between them. The clonotype comes from a female patient aged 50-60 years who received an allogeneic stem cell transplant from a related donor, was CMV-positive, and had no GVHD. A subset of T cells may come from the graft donor. The rearrangement links TRBV6-5 to TRBJ2-7; weak D call: TRBD1 (6 bases). The source was PBMCs, collected after allogeneic stem cell transplant with posttransplant cyclophosphamide. The CDR3 spells CAIGQPYEQYF. The DNA of the CDR3 is TGTGCCATCGGACAGCCCTACGAGCAGTACTTC.